These 27 T cell receptor beta chains were all obtained from the same sample, sequenced in a study of cytomegalovirus exposure and HLA in healthy donors. 60 Vbeta and 13 Jbeta primers were used in PCR. The data were produced by immunoSEQ multiplex PCR, yet TCRdb's version contains in-frame clones alone and is incomplete. Here the sample table reports roughly 120,000 clones. The specimen was PBMCs. The receptors were gathered from a man aged 18 to 30 in good health and CMV-seronegative.

V and J are TRBV6-5 and TRBJ2-7, with D maybe TRBD2 (6 bases). From germline, CDR1 is MNHEY and CDR2 SVGAGI. CDR3 size: 12 residues. V lost 7 bases to trimming and J lost 7 bases, with 14 bases between them. Written as DNA, the CDR3 is TGTGCCAGCACGGAGGGAACGGGAGAGCAGTACTTC. This sequence encodes CASTEGTGEQYF.

J is TRBJ2-1 and V is TRBV6-5; D is possibly TRBD1 (6 bases). Germline-derived CDR1 and CDR2 are MNHEY and SVGAGI. The CDR3 loop spans 15 amino acids. V was pared by 6 bases and J by 0 bases, with 12 bases between. CDR3 coding DNA: TGTGCCAGCAGAATCGGACAGAGCTCCTACAATGAGCAGTTCTTC. Protein product: CASRIGQSSYNEQFF.

This chain uses TRBV10-2 with TRBJ2-7; tentatively, D is TRBD2 (5 bases). V was cut by 3 bases and J by 2 bases, with 26 bases left in between. The CDR3 contains 19 residues. Germline CDR1 WSHSY, CDR2 SAAADI. CDR3 protein: CASSDFFLSGIKPAYEQYF. In DNA form, the CDR3 reads TGCGCCAGCAGTGATTTTTTTCTAAGCGGCATAAAACCCGCCTACGAGCAGTACTTC.

V gene TRBV6-1 combines with J gene TRBJ1-1; 11 positions match TRBD1. The CDR3 has 15 residues. Germline CDR1 is MNHNS and CDR2 is SASEGT. V lost 3 bases to trimming and J lost 4 bases; unmatched junction nucleotides: 4. The CDR3 spells CASSDLGQGVTEAFF. DNA for the CDR3: TGTGCCAGCAGTGATTTGGGACAGGGGGTCACTGAAGCTTTCTTT.

This chain uses TRBV28 with TRBJ1-5; D remains ambiguous. CDR1 and CDR2 (germline): MDHEN, SYDVKM. There are 14 residues in the CDR3. V lost 3 bases and J lost 6, with 12 bases in between. The chain's CDR3 is CASSFSPESQPQHF. CDR3 DNA: TGTGCCAGCAGTTTTTCTCCAGAAAGTCAGCCCCAGCATTTT. Full variable domain (remainder filled in from reference TRBV28 and TRBJ1-5): DVKVTQSSRYLVKRTGEKVFLECVQDMDHENMFWYRQDPGLGLRLIYFSYDVKMKEKGDIPEGYSVSREKKERFSLILESASTNQTSMYLCASSFSPESQPQHFGDGTRLSIL.

V usage is TRBV5-1 and J usage is TRBJ2-7; the D is unclear. Germline V gene lookup returns CDR1 SGHRS and CDR2 YFSETQ. Trimming took off 5 bases at V and 0 bases at J, with 9 bases between the two ends. This CDR3 is built from 13 residues. The CDR3 DNA follows: TGCGCCAGCAGTCTCCGGAGCTCCTACGAGCAGTACTTC. It encodes CASSLRSSYEQYF.

The gene calls are TRBV25-1 and TRBJ2-3; 8 nucleotides agree with TRBD2. After removal of 2 bases from V and 3 bases from J, the junction contained 10 bases not matched to a gene. The CDR3 sequence is 17 residues long. The germline V gene encodes CDR1 MGHDK and CDR2 SYGVNS. CDR3 nucleotide sequence: TGTGCCAGCAGTGAAGTACAATCGGGACTAGGAACAGATACGCAGTATTTT. Its protein is CASSEVQSGLGTDTQYF.

V is TRBV6-1 and J is TRBJ2-1; TRBD2 is a possible D gene (7 bases). Trimming took off 3 bases at V and 6 bases at J, with 12 bases between the two ends. The V gene's germline CDR1 is MNHNS and CDR2 SASEGT. This CDR3 is 14 amino acids long. Written as DNA, the CDR3 is TGTGCCAGCAGTGAGGGGGGGCCTCCCAATGAGCAGTTCTTC. Its protein is CASSEGGPPNEQFF.

The V gene is TRBV18, the J gene TRBJ1-1; D is possibly TRBD1 (6 bases). V lost 7 bases to trimming and J lost 4 bases, with 13 bases between them. The V gene's germline CDR1 is KGHSH and CDR2 LQKENI. The CDR3 contains 13 residues. The CDR3 DNA reads as TGTGCCAGCTTCAAAGGGGGTAGCACTGAAGCTTTCTTT. Translating gives CASFKGGSTEAFF.

The CDR3 loop is CSVDENRGTDTQYF. The CDR3 nucleotides are TGCAGCGTTGACGAGAATAGGGGGACCGATACGCAGTATTTT. The chain has TRBV29-1 and TRBJ2-3, with TRBD1 as a possible D gene (6 bases). The germline V and J ends were trimmed by 3 bases and 6 bases, with 16 bases remaining between them. Germline V CDR1 and CDR2: SQVTM, ANQGSEA. The CDR3 length is 14 residues.

The chain links TRBV10-3 to TRBJ2-7; possible D gene TRBD1, 6 bases. Germline-derived CDR1 and CDR2 are ENHRY and SYGVKD. The V and J ends lost 4 bases and 2 bases respectively, with 12 bases between them. This CDR3 is 14 amino acids long. For the CDR3, the DNA is TGTGCCATCAGTGTAACAGGGCTCACCTACGAGCAGTACTTC. Encoded protein: CAISVTGLTYEQYF.

This chain joins TRBV2 and TRBJ2-3; D is unresolved. The V gene's germline CDR1 is SNHLY and CDR2 FYNNEI. The CDR3 runs 12 residues. Trimming removed 4 bases from V and 3 bases from J, with 5 bases in between. This CDR3 is CASSVHTDTQYF. CDR3 nucleotides: TGTGCCAGCAGTGTCCATACAGATACGCAGTATTTT.

V gene TRBV5-1 combines with J gene TRBJ1-1, with D uncertain. CDR1 and CDR2 (germline): SGHRS, YFSETQ. The CDR3 spans 14 residues. With 2 bases removed from V and 1 base from J, the gap between germline ends came to 9 bases. The CDR3 bases are TGCGCCAGCAGCTTTAATCCGGGGAACACTGAAGCTTTCTTT. It codes for CASSFNPGNTEAFF.

CDR3: CASSLRVGETQYF. For the CDR3, the DNA is TGTGCCAGTAGTCTACGGGTTGGAGAGACCCAGTACTTC. This sequence joins TRBV19 and TRBJ2-5, with D unresolved. This CDR3 contains 13 residues. V lost 5 bases, J lost 4 bases, and 11 bases lay in between. The germline CDR1 and CDR2 sequences are LNHDA and SQIVND (reference sequence).

The J gene is TRBJ2-7, the V gene TRBV30; TRBD2 is a possible D gene (5 bases). The CDR3 contains 14 residues. V lost 2 bases to trimming and J lost 5 bases, with 16 bases between them. Germline CDR1 reads GTSNPN; CDR2 reads SVGIG (reference sequence). CDR3 sequence (DNA): TGTGCCTGGAGTCTTCGAGGGCCGTTTAACGAGCAGTACTTC. Protein: CAWSLRGPFNEQYF.

The chain carries TRBV27 and TRBJ2-7, with 7 bases lining up with TRBD2. This CDR3 is built from 12 residues. V shed 8 bases, J shed 4 bases, and the junction held 5 bases outside the gene matches. The V gene's germline CDR1 is MNHEY and CDR2 SMNVEV (reference sequence). For the CDR3, the DNA is TGTGCCAGCCGAGCGGGGACTTACGAGCAGTACTTC. Residues: CASRAGTYEQYF.

The V call is TRBV15, the J call TRBJ1-2, with D possibly TRBD1 on 5 matching bases. Germline CDR1 is LNHNV and CDR2 is YYDKDF (reference sequence). The CDR3 has 14 amino acids. V lost 0 bases, J lost 6 bases, and 11 bases lay in between. CDR3 DNA sequence: TGTGCCACCAGCAGAGACAGGGTCGCCGATGGCTACACCTTC. Its translation is CATSRDRVADGYTF.

The CDR3 sequence: CASSPLGQGRDTEAFF. The CDR3 bases are TGTGCCAGCTCACCTCTGGGACAGGGAAGGGACACTGAAGCTTTCTTT. This chain connects TRBV18 to TRBJ1-1; 9 bases fit TRBD1. The CDR3 length is 16 residues. In germline, CDR1 is KGHSH, CDR2 LQKENI. Trimming removed 3 bases from V and 3 bases from J; junction bases left unmatched: 8. The full variable domain, its missing parts supplied by reference TRBV18 and TRBJ1-1, is NAGVMQNPRHLVRRRGQEARLRCSPMKGHSHVYWYRQLPEEGLKFMVYLQKENIIDESGMPKERFSAEFPKEGPSILRIQQVVRGDSAAYFCASSPLGQGRDTEAFFGQGTRLTVV.

This chain links TRBV15 with TRBJ1-5, with 7 bases that match TRBD1. Per the germline V gene, CDR1 is LNHNV and CDR2 is YYDKDF (reference sequence). With V trimmed by 3 bases and J by 7 bases, 12 bases remained unmatched. CDR3 size: 16 residues. The CDR3 here is CATSSQTGPQGQPQHF. CDR3 nucleotides: TGTGCCACCAGCAGCCAGACAGGGCCCCAGGGACAGCCCCAGCATTTT.

This chain joins TRBV4-1 and TRBJ2-1, with D possibly TRBD2 on 5 matching bases. The V end lost 5 bases, the J end lost 6 bases, and 11 bases lay between the germline ends. CDR1 MGHRA and CDR2 YSYEKL come from the germline V gene. This CDR3 is 13 amino acids long. This CDR3 reads CASSTLVLNEQFF. For the CDR3, the DNA is TGCGCCAGCAGCACACTAGTTCTCAATGAGCAGTTCTTC.

The chain is built from TRBV5-1 and TRBJ2-7; 8 bases align to TRBD2. Germline CDR1 is SGHRS and CDR2 is YFSETQ. The trim removed 2 bases at V and 2 bases at J, leaving 6 bases unmatched. The CDR3 is made up of 15 amino acids. DNA for the CDR3: TGCGCCAGCAGCTTTGAGACTAGCGTTGCCTACGAGCAGTACTTC. As protein: CASSFETSVAYEQYF.

The chain links TRBV19 to TRBJ1-2, with a weak D call TRBD1 (5 bases). Germline V gene sequence: CDR1 LNHDA, CDR2 SQIVND (reference sequence). The length of the CDR3 is 15 residues. Trimming took 7 bases from V and 4 from J, leaving 19 bases between them. CDR3 coding DNA: TGTGCCAGTACAACAGGCCCTGAAACAGTCTATGGCTACACCTTC. It translates to CASTTGPETVYGYTF.

The chain links TRBV18 to TRBJ1-1, with 10 bases lining up with TRBD1. The CDR3 extends over 15 amino acids. The germline CDR1 and CDR2 sequences are KGHSH and LQKENI. Trimming at V came to 2 bases and at J to 4 bases, leaving 4 bases not matched to a gene. The CDR3 sequence is CASSPIGQGVTEAFF. The CDR3 coding sequence is TGTGCCAGCTCACCAATAGGACAGGGGGTCACTGAAGCTTTCTTT.

The chain couples TRBV9 to TRBJ1-4; D ambiguous. Trimming stripped 0 bases from V and 11 bases from J, with 11 bases between. The germline CDR1 and CDR2 sequences are SGDLS and YYNGEE. The CDR3 has 13 residues. CDR3 coding DNA: TGTGCCAGCAGCGTAGGTGTAGGAGAGAAACTGTTTTTT. Protein: CASSVGVGEKLFF.

V usage is TRBV7-9 and J usage is TRBJ1-1; D is perhaps TRBD1 (5 bases). Germline V CDR1 and CDR2: SEHNR, FQNEAQ (reference sequence). The V end lost 3 bases, the J end lost 4 bases, and 15 bases lay between the germline ends. The CDR3 is made up of 15 amino acids. The chain's CDR3 is CASSFPGRLGTEAFF. DNA for the CDR3: TGTGCCAGCAGCTTCCCAGGGCGGTTAGGCACTGAAGCTTTCTTT. Full variable domain (rest looked up from reference TRBV7-9 and TRBJ1-1): DTGVSQNPRHKITKRGQNVTFRCDPISEHNRLYWYRQTLGQGPEFLTYFQNEAQLEKSRLLSDRFSAERPKGSFSTLEIQRTEQGDSAMYLCASSFPGRLGTEAFFGQGTRLTVV.

The chain employs TRBV14 and TRBJ2-2, with 7 bases that match TRBD1. The V segment lost 1 base and the J segment 5 bases; nucleotides outside the gene matches: 7. The CDR3 has 16 amino acids. Germline values: CDR1 SGHDN, CDR2 FVKESK. The CDR3 DNA reads as TGTGCCAGCAGCCAAGTACAGGGGCACGGGACCGGGGAGCTGTTTTTT. Encoded protein: CASSQVQGHGTGELFF.

The chain carries TRBV9 and TRBJ2-7, with TRBD1 matching over 7 bases. The CDR3 length is 14 residues. V gave up 1 base and J gave up 2 bases; unmatched junction bases: 3. Germline V CDR1 and CDR2: SGDLS, YYNGEE. The CDR3 DNA follows: TGTGCCAGCAGCGTAACCGGACAGGCCTACGAGCAGTACTTC. Protein product: CASSVTGQAYEQYF.